This passage covers 26 T cell receptor beta chains from one sample sequenced in a study of shared clonotypes between healthy human individuals. Sequenced by immunoSEQ multiplex PCR; TCRdb stores in-frame clones only, minus some. The sample carries 2 million to 3 million clones, more than 90% recorded once. Material for sequencing was naive CD4+ T cells sorted from blood. This sample's subset: CD45RA+ positively selected. The receptors shown here come from a man between 18 and 29 years old in good health.

This chain connects TRBV15 to TRBJ1-1; a weak D match, TRBD1 (5 bases). Germline V gene sequence: CDR1 LNHNV, CDR2 YYDKDF (reference sequence). The CDR3 length is 15 residues. Deletions cut 4 bases from V and 4 bases from J, with 16 bases between. The DNA of the CDR3 is TGTGCCACCAGCACCCCGTCGAGGGGCATCACTGAAGCTTTCTTT. Its translation is CATSTPSRGITEAFF. Variable domain in full (rest from reference TRBV15 and TRBJ1-1): DAMVIQNPRYQVTQFGKPVTLSCSQTLNHNVMYWYQQKSSQAPKLLFHYYDKDFNNEADTPDNFQSRRPNTSFCFLDIRSPGLGDTAMYLCATSTPSRGITEAFFGQGTRLTVV.

V usage is TRBV5-1 and J usage is TRBJ2-5; TRBD2 matches at 10 bases. Germline V gene data show CDR1 as SGHRS and CDR2 as YFSETQ. This CDR3 is built from 13 residues. V shed 0 bases and J 7 bases; nucleotides not matched to a gene: 0. This CDR3 is CASSLGLAGTQYF. The CDR3 nucleotides are TGCGCCAGCAGCTTGGGACTAGCGGGGACCCAGTACTTC.

This rearrangement joins TRBV2 to TRBJ1-4; weak D call: TRBD1 (5 bases). V was clipped by 9 bases and J by 5 bases, with 13 bases between them. Looked up from germline, CDR1 is SNHLY and CDR2 is FYNNEI. This CDR3 comprises 13 residues. The CDR3 protein is CASAGAENEKLFF. CDR3 bases: TGTGCCAGTGCCGGGGCAGAGAATGAAAAACTGTTTTTT.

This clone appeared a single time. This rearrangement joins TRBV28 to TRBJ2-2; TRBD1 agrees at 10 bases. J gave up 3 bases and V 4 bases, and 2 bases lay outside the gene matches. Per the germline V gene, CDR1 is MDHEN and CDR2 is SYDVKM. This CDR3 is built from 15 residues. The CDR3 sequence: CASSWDRGDTGELFF. The CDR3 DNA reads TGTGCCAGCAGTTGGGACAGGGGCGACACCGGGGAGCTGTTTTTT. Together with reference TRBV28 and TRBJ2-2, the CDR3 gives the full variable domain: DVKVTQSSRYLVKRTGEKVFLECVQDMDHENMFWYRQDPGLGLRLIYFSYDVKMKEKGDIPEGYSVSREKKERFSLILESASTNQTSMYLCASSWDRGDTGELFFGEGSRLTVL.

Here the CDR3 DNA reads TGTGCCAGCAGCTGGACTAGCGGGGACACAGATACGCAGTATTTT. Translating it yields CASSWTSGDTDTQYF. V usage is TRBV7-9 and J usage is TRBJ2-3, with TRBD2 matching over 12 bases. Trimming at V came to 4 bases and at J to 2 bases, leaving 1 base not matched to a gene. Germline values: CDR1 SEHNR, CDR2 FQNEAQ (reference sequence). The CDR3 is 15 amino acids.

The DNA of the CDR3 is TGTGCCAGCAGCAGTGACAGGGGACCCGGAAACACCATATATTTT. The encoded protein is CASSSDRGPGNTIYF. The V and J genes are TRBV7-2 and TRBJ1-3, with TRBD1 matching 8 bases. In germline, CDR1 is SGHTA, CDR2 FQGNSA. The CDR3 extends over 15 amino acids. The J segment lost 4 bases and the V segment lost 5 bases, leaving 7 bases of the junction unmatched.

The chain recombines TRBV5-1 with TRBJ2-3; D is unclear. CDR1 is SGHRS, CDR2 YFSETQ, per germline. The CDR3 is 14 residues long. Trimming took 6 bases from V and 2 from J, leaving 13 bases between them. CDR3 in amino acids: CASTDIPPTDTQYF. Here the CDR3 DNA reads TGCGCCAGCACCGACATTCCCCCCACAGATACGCAGTATTTT.

Remarks on this clone: Its ends do not fully match the called genes, so a read error is possible. In DNA form, the CDR3 reads TGTGCTAGCAGCCCAGCTAGCGGGGAAGGGTACGAGCAGTACTTC. Translating it yields CASSPASGEGYEQYF. The chain combines TRBV7-7 with TRBJ2-7; 9 positions match TRBD2. The CDR3 totals 15 residues. From germline, CDR1 is SSHAT and CDR2 FNYEAQ (reference sequence). The whole variable domain, remainder taken from reference TRBV7-7 and TRBJ2-7, is GAGVSQSPRYKVTKRGQDVTLRCDPISSHATLYWYQQALGQGPEFLTYFNYEAQPDKSGLPSDRFSAERPEGSISTLTIQRTEQRDSAMYRCASSPASGEGYEQYFGPGTRLTVT.

The CDR3 spells CASRTEGREQYF. DNA for the CDR3: TGTGCCAGCAGGACAGAGGGGCGGGAGCAGTACTTC. V gene TRBV2 combines with J gene TRBJ2-7; either TRBD1 or TRBD2 may supply D (5 bases each). The CDR3 totals 12 residues. Per germline, CDR1 SNHLY and CDR2 FYNNEI. The V gene lost 6 bases and the J gene lost 7 bases, with 13 bases spanning the gap.

This chain uses TRBV7-9 with TRBJ1-5, with a tentative D call TRBD1 (6 bases). CDR1 is SEHNR, CDR2 FQNEAQ, per germline (reference sequence). This CDR3 region has 19 residues. V lost 4 bases, J lost 2 bases, and 24 bases lay in between. The DNA of the CDR3 is TGTGCCAGCAGCTCAAGCACAGGGCTCGGGTTAGGTGGCAATCAGCCCCAGCATTTT. Amino acids: CASSSSTGLGLGGNQPQHF.

This clone was detected only a few times. The sample has other DNA sequences that encode this CDR3 too. The gene calls are TRBV18 and TRBJ2-7; D call uncertain. Germline-derived CDR1 and CDR2 are KGHSH and LQKENI. The CDR3 extends over 12 amino acids. The germline V and J ends were trimmed by 2 bases and 4 bases, with 6 bases remaining between them. In DNA form, the CDR3 reads TGTGCCAGCTCACCAGGGGTGTACGAGCAGTACTTC. Protein: CASSPGVYEQYF.

The rearrangement joins TRBV6-5 to TRBJ2-1, with D perhaps TRBD2 (5 bases). CDR3 length equals 13 residues. The V gene lost 3 bases and the J gene lost 9 bases, with 12 bases spanning the gap. Per germline, CDR1 MNHEY and CDR2 SVGAGI. The CDR3: CASSYEAEAEQFF. The CDR3 nucleotides are TGTGCCAGCAGTTATGAGGCGGAGGCTGAGCAGTTCTTC.

The chain links TRBV6-5 to TRBJ2-7; D remains unclear. Germline loops: CDR1 MNHEY, CDR2 SVGAGI. The CDR3 is 12 amino acids. Deletions cut 9 bases from V and 1 base from J, with 10 bases between. CDR3 bases: TGTGCCAGGGCGACCCTTTCCTACGAGCAGTACTTC. It encodes CARATLSYEQYF.

V is TRBV5-8 and J is TRBJ2-7; 9 bases line up with TRBD1. Germline V gives CDR1 SGHTS, CDR2 YDEGEE. The ends lost 2 bases at V and 2 bases at J; junction bases unmatched: 5. The CDR3 contains 15 residues. The CDR3 DNA is TGTGCCAGCAGCTTCCGGGACAGGGCCGCCTACGAGCAGTACTTC. It translates to CASSFRDRAAYEQYF.

This clone was picked up a small number of times. V and J are TRBV9 and TRBJ1-1; D might be TRBD1 (5 bases). Germline values: CDR1 SGDLS, CDR2 YYNGEE. With 4 bases removed from V and 10 bases from J, the gap between germline ends came to 20 bases. This CDR3 is 14 amino acids long. This CDR3 reads CASSTSGTPGGAFF. The DNA for the CDR3 is TGTGCCAGCAGCACGTCCGGGACCCCGGGGGGAGCTTTCTTT.

This clone turned up a few times. Other nucleotide sequences from this sample produce the same CDR3. The V gene is TRBV5-4, the J gene TRBJ1-6; 7 bases map to TRBD1. V trimming: 4 bases; J trimming: 5 bases; junction bases outside the gene matches: 6. Germline V lookup: CDR1 SGHNT, CDR2 YYREEE (reference sequence). The CDR3 totals 15 residues. The CDR3 sequence: CASSLRTGNNSPLHF. The DNA for the CDR3 is TGTGCCAGCAGCCTTCGGACAGGAAATAATTCACCCCTCCACTTT.

The chain has TRBV7-2 and TRBJ2-7; D not certain. Germline assignment: CDR1 SGHTA and CDR2 FQGNSA. The CDR3 is 14 amino acids. V was pared by 5 bases and J by 2 bases, with 13 bases between. CDR3 in amino acids: CASSPRTAAYEQYF. In DNA, the CDR3 is TGTGCCAGCAGCCCACGGACGGCCGCCTACGAGCAGTACTTC.

The V call is TRBV4-1, the J call TRBJ1-1; D is uncertain. Germline lookup yields CDR1 MGHRA and CDR2 YSYEKL. The CDR3 extends over 14 amino acids. The V end lost 4 bases, the J end lost 0 bases, and 9 bases lay between the germline ends. The CDR3 coding sequence is TGCGCCAGCAGCCCGCTACTAATGAACACTGAAGCTTTCTTT. Protein: CASSPLLMNTEAFF.

The chain employs TRBV21-1 and TRBJ2-6. TRBV21-1 is assigned pseudogene status. This CDR3 is built from 15 residues. The CDR3 protein is CASIRTLSGANVLTF. For the CDR3, the DNA is TGTGCCAGCATCCGGACCCTGTCTGGGGCCAACGTCCTGACTTTC.

Concerning this clone itself: Other DNA sequences from this sample encode an identical CDR3 as well. V and J are TRBV5-1 and TRBJ2-2; 8 bases fit TRBD1. The CDR3 consists of 16 residues. From germline, CDR1 is SGHRS and CDR2 YFSETQ. J gave up 2 bases and V 0 bases, and 3 bases lay outside the gene matches. The CDR3 region has the DNA TGCGCCAGCAGCTTGGAGGGGACAGGCAACACCGGGGAGCTGTTTTTT. As protein: CASSLEGTGNTGELFF.

The rearrangement joins TRBV10-1 to TRBJ2-7, with D possibly called TRBD1 or TRBD2 (6 bases each). V lost 3 bases and J lost 1, with 13 bases in between. The CDR3 is made up of 15 amino acids. CDR1 and CDR2 from the germline V gene are WNHNN and SYGVQD (reference sequence). This chain's CDR3 is CASSEAQGLSYEQYF. CDR3 in DNA: TGCGCCAGCAGTGAAGCACAGGGACTGTCCTACGAGCAGTACTTC.

V usage is TRBV7-9 and J usage is TRBJ2-5; D might be TRBD1 (5 bases). Germline values: CDR1 SEHNR, CDR2 FQNEAQ (reference sequence). V lost 5 bases and J lost 2, with 15 bases in between. This CDR3 has 15 amino acids. CDR3 region: CASSRDSYVQETQYF. CDR3 nucleotides: TGTGCCAGCAGCCGAGACAGTTATGTACAAGAGACCCAGTACTTC.

The rearrangement uses TRBV2 and TRBJ2-1, with 9 bases identical to TRBD1. Germline V gives CDR1 SNHLY, CDR2 FYNNEI. The CDR3 consists of 16 residues. The J segment lost 7 bases and the V segment lost 6 bases, leaving 13 bases of the junction unmatched. Here the CDR3 DNA reads TGTGCCAGCAGCCTACAGGGGGCTAAATTCGGGAATGAGCAGTTCTTC. This sequence encodes CASSLQGAKFGNEQFF. Looking up the rest from reference TRBV2 and TRBJ2-1 gives the full variable domain: EPEVTQTPSHQVTQMGQEVILRCVPISNHLYFYWYRQILGQKVEFLVSFYNNEISEKSEIFDDQFSVERPDGSNFTLKIRSTKLEDSAMYFCASSLQGAKFGNEQFFGPGTRLTVL.

This sequence joins TRBV7-8 and TRBJ1-2; 9 positions match TRBD1. Germline V lookup: CDR1 SGHVS, CDR2 FQNEAQ. CDR3 length: 18 amino acids. J was trimmed by 8 bases and V by 5 bases; bases with no gene match: 21. CDR3 protein: CASSTQSGPRGQGEGYTF. The CDR3 coding sequence is TGTGCCAGCAGCACCCAATCCGGCCCTCGGGGACAGGGTGAAGGCTACACCTTC. The full variable domain, with the rest looked up from reference TRBV7-8 and TRBJ1-2, is GAGVSQSPRYKVAKRGQDVALRCDPISGHVSLFWYQQALGQGPEFLTYFQNEAQLDKSGLPSDRFFAERPEGSVSTLKIQRTQQEDSAVYLCASSTQSGPRGQGEGYTFGSGTRLTVV.

The chain is built from TRBV5-1 and TRBJ2-7, with D perhaps TRBD1 or TRBD2 (6 bases each). The CDR3 spans 14 residues. In germline, CDR1 is SGHRS, CDR2 YFSETQ. With 4 bases removed from V and 0 bases from J, the gap between germline ends came to 11 bases. CDR3 region: CASSPGAGSYEQYF. The CDR3 nucleotides read TGCGCCAGCAGCCCGGGGGCGGGCTCCTACGAGCAGTACTTC.

The chain links TRBV18 to TRBJ2-2; possible D gene TRBD2, 5 bases. V lost 2 bases and J 4 bases, leaving 11 bases between the germline ends. This CDR3 has 15 residues. CDR1 is KGHSH and CDR2 is LQKENI in the germline V gene. The chain's CDR3 is CASSPTGEGTGELFF. CDR3 sequence (DNA): TGTGCCAGCTCACCAACCGGGGAAGGCACCGGGGAGCTGTTTTTT.